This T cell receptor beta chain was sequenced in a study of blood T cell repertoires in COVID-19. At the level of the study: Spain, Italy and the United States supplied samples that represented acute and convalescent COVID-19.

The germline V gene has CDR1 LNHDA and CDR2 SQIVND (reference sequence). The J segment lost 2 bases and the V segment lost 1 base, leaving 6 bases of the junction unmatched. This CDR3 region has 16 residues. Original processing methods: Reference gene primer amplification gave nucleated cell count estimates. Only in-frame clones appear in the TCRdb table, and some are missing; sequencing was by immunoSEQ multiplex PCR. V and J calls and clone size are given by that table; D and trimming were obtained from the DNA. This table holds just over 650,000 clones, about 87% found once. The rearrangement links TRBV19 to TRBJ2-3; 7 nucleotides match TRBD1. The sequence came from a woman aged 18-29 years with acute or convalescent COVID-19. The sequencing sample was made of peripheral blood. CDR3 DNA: TGTGCCAGTAGTATAGCTTGGGGACAGCTCACAGATACGCAGTATTTT. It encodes CASSIAWGQLTDTQYF. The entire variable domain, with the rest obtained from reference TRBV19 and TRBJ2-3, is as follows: DGGITQSPKYLFRKEGQNVTLSCEQNLNHDAMYWYRQDPGQGLRLIYYSQIVNDFQKGDIAEGYSVSREKKESFPLTVTSAQKNPTAFYLCASSIAWGQLTDTQYFGPGTRLTVL.